The clone carrying this T cell receptor (beta chain) was picked up a small number of times. Antigen specificity is unknown. Sequenced by immunoSEQ multiplex PCR; TCRdb stores in-frame clones only, minus some. Of roughly 140,000 clones in the sample, approximately 90% were seen once. This sample is drawn from a study of T cell responses to AZD1222 COVID-19 vaccine. Trimming pared 6 bases from V and 1 base from J, leaving 6 bases between. This CDR3 is 12 amino acids long. The study's findings and limits: There were repertoire samples only from the period after the peak T cell response. A rise in Spike-specific TCR breadth and depth followed two AZD1222 doses. Unmutated variant regions are reportedly the target of nearly half of TCRs that are spike-specific.

This clonotype was obtained from an adult in good health. The sample here was peripheral blood, taken on day 0 of AZD1222 vaccination. The rearrangement uses TRBV12-3 or TRBV12-4 and TRBJ1-1; D gene ambiguous. CDR3 loop: CASRRWNTEAFF. The DNA of the CDR3 is TGTGCCAGCAGACGTTGGAACACTGAAGCTTTCTTT.